This T cell receptor beta chain stems from a study of shared clonotypes between healthy human individuals. The test was conducted at deep level. Sorted-subset replicate PCR reactions were performed with about 200 ng DNA, corresponding to tens of thousands of T cell genomes. The assay was immunoSEQ multiplex PCR, and TCRdb's table has in-frame clones only and misses some. The table shows over 150,000 clones, with approximately 61% occurring only once. This clone has just a few counts. Its specificity is unknown. Regarding the study as a whole: A small donor pool kept down the genetic and exposure-history diversity that was represented.

This CDR3 has 11 amino acids. The origin of this receptor is a man aged 25-45 years in good health. The chain couples TRBV21-1 to TRBJ2-7. TRBV21-1 is reported as a pseudogene. Material: memory CD4+ T cells sorted from blood. Specified subset: CD45RA-negative fraction. The CDR3 bases are TGTGCCAGCGTTCAACCGTACGAGCAGTACTTC. Translating it yields CASVQPYEQYF.